Listed below are T cell receptor beta chains from one sample, sequenced in a study of shared clonotypes between healthy human individuals. Sequenced by immunoSEQ multiplex PCR; TCRdb stores in-frame clones only, minus some. Here the sample spans about 480,000 clones, over 60% being singletons. Material for sequencing was PBMCs. The receptors derive from a woman aged 40 to 50 in good health. Some clones in this sample may be carry-over from other donors' samples. CDR3s include the opening cysteine and the closing phenylalanine or tryptophan. The order of the fields is CDR3 length, J gene, clone size, V gene, D gene, CDR3 DNA, CDR3 protein. The D gene is left open where the match is weak. For some rows the clone size is stated as once, few or many, or as a class when expanded; others skip it.

CDR3 length: 13
J gene: TRBJ1-2
clone size: .
V gene: TRBV4-3
D gene: .
CDR3 DNA: TGCGCCAGCAGCCCGACCAACTTCGGTGGCTACACCTTC
CDR3 protein: CASSPTNFGGYTF

CDR3 length: 12
J gene: TRBJ1-2
clone size: .
V gene: TRBV2
D gene: TRBD1
CDR3 DNA: TGTGCCAGCAGTGTAAGGACAGGGAGCTACACCTTC
CDR3 protein: CASSVRTGSYTF

CDR3 length: 15
J gene: TRBJ1-1
clone size: .
V gene: TRBV28
D gene: .
CDR3 DNA: TGTGCCAGCAGTTTCGCAGGGTTCGGGTCGGCTGAAGCTTTCTTT
CDR3 protein: CASSFAGFGSAEAFF

CDR3 length: 14
J gene: TRBJ1-2
clone size: .
V gene: TRBV5-1
D gene: TRBD1
CDR3 DNA: TGCGCCAGCAGCCCGGGGACAGCTAACTATGGCTACACCTTC
CDR3 protein: CASSPGTANYGYTF

CDR3 length: 16
J gene: TRBJ2-3
clone size: .
V gene: TRBV5-5
D gene: TRBD1
CDR3 DNA: TGTGCCAGCAGCTTTGCCGGACAGGAGTCCACAGATACGCAGTATTTT
CDR3 protein: CASSFAGQESTDTQYF

CDR3 length: 15
J gene: TRBJ2-5
clone size: once
V gene: TRBV10-3
D gene: .
CDR3 DNA: TGTGCCATCAGTGAAACTGTTGGGGGAGCAGAGACCCAGTACTTC
CDR3 protein: CAISETVGGAETQYF

CDR3 length: 17
J gene: TRBJ2-2
clone size: few
V gene: TRBV7-8
D gene: TRBD1
CDR3 DNA: TGTGCCAGCAGCCCGCAATGGACAGGGGGCTTTTCCGGGGAGCTGTTTTTT
CDR3 protein: CASSPQWTGGFSGELFF

CDR3 length: 17
J gene: TRBJ2-5
clone size: .
V gene: TRBV2
D gene: .
CDR3 DNA: TGTGCCAGCCGACCTGGGGGGGCAGCCCGATTCCAAGAGACCCAGTACTTC
CDR3 protein: CASRPGGAARFQETQYF

CDR3 length: 14
J gene: TRBJ2-7
clone size: .
V gene: TRBV11-3
D gene: .
CDR3 DNA: TGTGCCAGCAACGGAGGTAAAGGGGTATACGAGCAGTACTTC
CDR3 protein: CASNGGKGVYEQYF

CDR3 length: 15
J gene: TRBJ1-1
clone size: once
V gene: TRBV11-2
D gene: .
CDR3 DNA: TGTGCCAGCAGCTCAGGGACCGAGGTGAACACTGAAGCTTTCTTT
CDR3 protein: CASSSGTEVNTEAFF

CDR3 length: 14
J gene: TRBJ2-3
clone size: once
V gene: TRBV5-4
D gene: .
CDR3 DNA: TGTGCCAGCAGCCTCAGCGGGAGCACAGATACGCAGTATTTT
CDR3 protein: CASSLSGSTDTQYF

CDR3 length: 13
J gene: TRBJ2-3
clone size: .
V gene: TRBV15
D gene: .
CDR3 DNA: TGTGCCACCAGCATTCGACTGTCAGATACGCAGTATTTT
CDR3 protein: CATSIRLSDTQYF

CDR3 length: 14
J gene: TRBJ2-7
clone size: .
V gene: TRBV14
D gene: .
CDR3 DNA: TGTGCCAGCAGCCAAGATGGGAACAGGGCCGAGCAGTACTTC
CDR3 protein: CASSQDGNRAEQYF

CDR3 length: 14
J gene: TRBJ1-1
clone size: .
V gene: TRBV5-1
D gene: .
CDR3 DNA: TGCGCCAGCAGCGGGGTAAATACAGGGACTGAAGCTTTCTTT
CDR3 protein: CASSGVNTGTEAFF

CDR3 length: 14
J gene: TRBJ2-2
clone size: .
V gene: TRBV18
D gene: .
CDR3 DNA: TGTGCCAGCTCCGGGACATGGGGCACCGGGGAGCTGTTTTTT
CDR3 protein: CASSGTWGTGELFF

CDR3 length: 15
J gene: TRBJ2-3
clone size: .
V gene: TRBV29-1
D gene: TRBD2
CDR3 DNA: TGCAGCGTTGCCCCTAGACTAGCACGACCAGATACGCAGTATTTT
CDR3 protein: CSVAPRLARPDTQYF

CDR3 length: 16
J gene: TRBJ1-5
clone size: few
V gene: TRBV30
D gene: .
CDR3 DNA: TGTGCCTGGAGTGTACAGTCCGGTACCTACAATCAGCCCCAGCATTTT
CDR3 protein: CAWSVQSGTYNQPQHF

CDR3 length: 15
J gene: TRBJ2-5
clone size: few
V gene: TRBV18
D gene: TRBD1
CDR3 DNA: TGTGCCAGCTCGACAGGGCTTGGGGTCGAAGAGACCCAGTACTTC
CDR3 protein: CASSTGLGVEETQYF

CDR3 length: 14
J gene: TRBJ2-7
clone size: once
V gene: TRBV6-6
D gene: .
CDR3 DNA: TGTGCCAGCAGAGAGCTCCTAGGTCCCTACGAGCAGTACTTC
CDR3 protein: CASRELLGPYEQYF

CDR3 length: 14
J gene: TRBJ2-7
clone size: .
V gene: TRBV7-9
D gene: .
CDR3 DNA: TGTGCCAGCAGCTTTTACAGGGAGAACTACGAGCAGTACTTC
CDR3 protein: CASSFYRENYEQYF

CDR3 length: 15
J gene: TRBJ2-2
clone size: .
V gene: TRBV14
D gene: .
CDR3 DNA: TGTGCCAGCAGCCAGCGGCGGATGAACACCGGGGAGCTGTTTTTT
CDR3 protein: CASSQRRMNTGELFF

CDR3 length: 13
J gene: TRBJ2-1
clone size: once
V gene: TRBV28
D gene: TRBD2
CDR3 DNA: TGTGCCAGCAGTTCCAAGCGGGAGAAACAGCAGTTCTTC
CDR3 protein: CASSSKREKQQFF

CDR3 length: 15
J gene: TRBJ2-7
clone size: .
V gene: TRBV28
D gene: TRBD2
CDR3 DNA: TGTGCCAGCAGTCCTGTCTGGACTAGCGGGAACGAGCAGTACTTC
CDR3 protein: CASSPVWTSGNEQYF

CDR3 length: 17
J gene: TRBJ2-2
clone size: .
V gene: TRBV4-1
D gene: .
CDR3 DNA: TGCGCCAGCAGCCAAGGTTCTCAAGCGATAGGTACCGGGGAGCTGTTTTTT
CDR3 protein: CASSQGSQAIGTGELFF

CDR3 length: 16
J gene: TRBJ1-1
clone size: .
V gene: TRBV28
D gene: TRBD1
CDR3 DNA: TGTGCCAGCAGTTTAGTGATGGGACAGGCCCCTCTGGGGGCTTTCTTT
CDR3 protein: CASSLVMGQAPLGAFF

CDR3 length: 18
J gene: TRBJ2-3
clone size: .
V gene: TRBV19
D gene: .
CDR3 DNA: TGTGCCAGTAGTATAGATCATATGTATGGGACTAGCACAGATACGCAGTATTTT
CDR3 protein: CASSIDHMYGTSTDTQYF

CDR3 length: 14
J gene: TRBJ1-1
clone size: .
V gene: TRBV5-8
D gene: TRBD1
CDR3 DNA: TGTGCCAGCAGCGGGGACAGAGGGCGAACTGAAGCTTTCTTT
CDR3 protein: CASSGDRGRTEAFF

CDR3 length: 14
J gene: TRBJ2-1
clone size: .
V gene: TRBV14
D gene: .
CDR3 DNA: TGTGCCAGCAGCCAAACAGGGATCGACAATGAGCAGTTCTTC
CDR3 protein: CASSQTGIDNEQFF

CDR3 length: 13
J gene: TRBJ2-1
clone size: .
V gene: TRBV5-6
D gene: .
CDR3 DNA: TGTGCCACGACACGGGGCTGGGACAATGAGCAGTTCTTC
CDR3 protein: CATTRGWDNEQFF

CDR3 length: 13
J gene: TRBJ1-4
clone size: .
V gene: TRBV29-1
D gene: .
CDR3 DNA: TGCAGCGTTGCGGGGGTAACTAATGAAAAACTGTTTTTT
CDR3 protein: CSVAGVTNEKLFF

CDR3 length: 15
J gene: TRBJ2-3
clone size: .
V gene: TRBV2
D gene: TRBD2
CDR3 DNA: TGTGCCAGCAGTGGACTAGCGGGAGGCACAGATACGCAGTATTTT
CDR3 protein: CASSGLAGGTDTQYF

CDR3 length: 15
J gene: TRBJ2-7
clone size: .
V gene: TRBV6-1
D gene: .
CDR3 DNA: TGTGCCAGCAGTGATTCCGGACAGATAACCTACGAGCAGTACTTC
CDR3 protein: CASSDSGQITYEQYF

CDR3 length: 17
J gene: TRBJ2-7
clone size: once
V gene: TRBV30
D gene: TRBD2
CDR3 DNA: TGTGCCTGGACCTTGGGAGGGGCACCTAGCCCCGGCTACGAGCAGTACTTC
CDR3 protein: CAWTLGGAPSPGYEQYF

CDR3 length: 18
J gene: TRBJ2-3
clone size: .
V gene: TRBV28
D gene: TRBD2
CDR3 DNA: TGTGCCAGCAGTTCTAGGAGCGGGAGGTGGATAAACACAGATACGCAGTATTTT
CDR3 protein: CASSSRSGRWINTDTQYF

CDR3 length: 12
J gene: TRBJ2-5
clone size: .
V gene: TRBV27
D gene: .
CDR3 DNA: TGTGCCAGCAGTCGGCAGGGACTTGAGCAGTACTTC
CDR3 protein: CASSRQGLEQYF